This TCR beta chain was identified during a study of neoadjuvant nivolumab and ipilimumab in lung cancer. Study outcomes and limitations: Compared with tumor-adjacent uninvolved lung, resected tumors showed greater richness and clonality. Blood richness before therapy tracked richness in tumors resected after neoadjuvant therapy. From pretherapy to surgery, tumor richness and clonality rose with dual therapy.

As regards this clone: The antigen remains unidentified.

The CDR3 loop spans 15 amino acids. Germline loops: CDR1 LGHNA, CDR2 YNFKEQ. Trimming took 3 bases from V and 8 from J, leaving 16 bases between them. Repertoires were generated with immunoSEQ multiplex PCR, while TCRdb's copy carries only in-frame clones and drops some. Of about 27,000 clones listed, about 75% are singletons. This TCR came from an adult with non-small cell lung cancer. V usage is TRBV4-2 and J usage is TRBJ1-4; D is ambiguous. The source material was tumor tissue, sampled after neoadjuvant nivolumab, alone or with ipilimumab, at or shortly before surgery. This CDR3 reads CASSQGSELREKLFF. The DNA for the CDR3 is TGTGCCAGCAGCCAGGGTTCGGAACTGAGGGAAAAACTGTTTTTT.